This T cell receptor (beta chain) was sequenced in a study of cytomegalovirus exposure and HLA in healthy donors. Study-wide context: Among the approximately 400 genotyped donors, 81% were placed in the Caucasian-associated ancestry cluster. Whole-study findings and limits: According to reports, the classifier identified cytomegalovirus status with high specificity and sensitivity.

As for this clone: Antigen: not known.

The CDR3 is 16 residues long. Trimming at V came to 4 bases and at J to 0 bases, leaving 7 bases not matched to a gene. Germline lookup yields CDR1 SGHRS and CDR2 YFSETQ. Nominally healthy donors were sampled, though unrecorded immune exposures were likely. PCR was performed using 60 Vbeta and 13 Jbeta primers. Produced via immunoSEQ multiplex PCR; TCRdb's table is partial and in-frame only. In the table there are about 170,000 clones, roughly 84% of which are singletons. V gene TRBV5-1 combines with J gene TRBJ1-3; 7 bases match TRBD1. The sample comprised PBMCs. The TCR comes from a boy younger than 10 in good health and CMV-seronegative. The CDR3 region has the DNA TGCGCCAGCAGCCTGGGACAGTTTAACTCTGGAAACACCATATATTTT. It yields the protein CASSLGQFNSGNTIYF.